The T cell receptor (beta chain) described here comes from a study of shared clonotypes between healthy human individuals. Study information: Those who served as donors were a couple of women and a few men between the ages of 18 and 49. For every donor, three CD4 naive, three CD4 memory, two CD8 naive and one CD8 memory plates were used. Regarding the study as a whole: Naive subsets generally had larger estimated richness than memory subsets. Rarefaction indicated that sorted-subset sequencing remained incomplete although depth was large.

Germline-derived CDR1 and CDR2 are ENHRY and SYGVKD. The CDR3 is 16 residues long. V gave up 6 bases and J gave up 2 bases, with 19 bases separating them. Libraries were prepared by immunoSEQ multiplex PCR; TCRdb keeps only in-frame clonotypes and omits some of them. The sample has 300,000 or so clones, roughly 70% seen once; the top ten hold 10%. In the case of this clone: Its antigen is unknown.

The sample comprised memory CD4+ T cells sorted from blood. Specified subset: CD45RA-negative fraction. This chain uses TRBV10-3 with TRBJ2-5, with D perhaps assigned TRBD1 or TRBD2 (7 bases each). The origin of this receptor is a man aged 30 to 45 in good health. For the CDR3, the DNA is TGTGCCATCAGCCGACAGGGATTGGGGGGGCAAGAGACCCAGTACTTC. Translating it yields CAISRQGLGGQETQYF.